The source of this T cell receptor (beta chain) is a study of CD8 T cells in Susac syndrome. When the RNA was reverse transcribed, random hexamers were used with an input of about 0.5 to 1 ug. The method of amplification for TCR beta CDR3 was immunoSEQ multiplex PCR, covering 54 Vbeta and 13 Jbeta. Via MiXCR, TCRdb re-called the immunoSEQ multiplex PCR reads, giving one row per CDR3 protein. Of approximately 220,000 distinct CDR3 sequences listed, roughly nine tenths are singletons. The study sequenced TCR beta in blood CD8+ and CD4+ T cells. Through negative isolation, CD4+ and CD8+ T cells were obtained, while TEMRA cells were enriched using FACS. Trimming took off 3 bases at V and 4 bases at J, with 6 bases between the two ends. CDR1 and CDR2 (germline): MRHNA, SNTAGT. The CDR3 has 13 residues.

The rearrangement links TRBV6-4 to TRBJ2-2; D remains unclear. Specimen: CD8+ T cells from PBMCs. The origin of this receptor is a human donor with multiple sclerosis. CDR3 coding DNA: TGTGCCAGCAGTGATCTTAGCACCGGGGAGCTGTTTTTT. Translated, it gives CASSDLSTGELFF.